Below, one TCR beta chain is given with its context. The source of the sample is a study of spatial heterogeneity in lung cancer. Study information: Every unique TCR and UMI combination, on average, appeared more than ten times in raw reads.

TCRdb passed the 5' RACE reads through MiXCR, listing each CDR3 protein once. This table has some 50,000 distinct CDR3 sequences, 12% appearing once. Described time point: sample taken at primary tumor resection. Unsorted whole RNA of tumor, nontumor lung or frozen PBMC was sequenced. Sequences were derived from PBMCs, sampled at surgery. The source of this sequence is a female donor with early-stage non-small cell lung cancer.

In nucleotides, the CDR3 is TGTGCCAGCAGCCAGGGGACTAGCAGCACAGATACGCAGTATTTT. It translates to CASSQGTSSTDTQYF. The V gene is TRBV3-1, the J gene TRBJ2-3, with 9 bases lining up with TRBD2. V gave up 3 bases and J gave up 0 bases; unmatched junction bases: 1. The V gene's germline CDR1 is LGHDT and CDR2 YNNKEL (reference sequence). The CDR3 has 15 amino acids.